These 15 T cell receptor beta chains share one sample of origin, sequenced in a study of cytomegalovirus exposure and HLA in healthy donors. Primers: 60 Vbeta forward and 13 Jbeta reverse. Profiling relied on immunoSEQ multiplex PCR, and the TCRdb table lists in-frame clones only, not all of them. The profile shows around 130,000 clones, roughly two thirds of them singletons. The sample comprised PBMCs. All receptors derive from a man aged 25-45 years in good health and CMV-seropositive.

The rearrangement uses TRBV4-3 and TRBJ1-3; TRBD1 agrees at 7 bases. Germline lookup yields CDR1 LGHNA and CDR2 YSLEER. This CDR3 has 18 residues. The V segment lost 1 base and the J segment 1 base; nucleotides outside the gene matches: 10. The CDR3 bases are TGCGCCAGCAGCCAAGTAGCGACAGGGAGCTTATCTGGAAACACCATATATTTT. Its protein product is CASSQVATGSLSGNTIYF.

J is TRBJ2-5 and V is TRBV2; D perhaps matches TRBD2 (5 bases). Germline lookup yields CDR1 SNHLY and CDR2 FYNNEI. V lost 8 bases and J lost 2, with 12 bases in between. The CDR3 covers 13 residues. The CDR3 DNA reads as TGTGCCAGCCTGCGCGGGTTACAAGAGACCCAGTACTTC. Amino acids: CASLRGLQETQYF.

The V and J genes are TRBV6-6 and TRBJ1-4, with D unresolved. V was shortened by 8 bases and J by 2 bases, with 9 bases between the two germline ends. The CDR3 has 13 amino acids. Per the germline V gene, CDR1 is MNHNY and CDR2 is SVGAGI (reference sequence). As DNA, the CDR3 is TGTGCCAGCTCGGGATATACTAATGAAAAACTGTTTTTT. The encoded protein is CASSGYTNEKLFF.

V gene TRBV19 combines with J gene TRBJ2-3; 7 bases are a match to TRBD1. From germline, CDR1 is LNHDA and CDR2 SQIVND (reference sequence). Trimming cost V 5 bases and J 6 bases; bases outside gene matches: 5. There are 13 residues in the CDR3. CDR3 nucleotide sequence: TGTGCCAGTAGTCCCCAGACAGGGGATACGCAGTATTTT. This encodes CASSPQTGDTQYF.

Points on this clone: Other DNA sequences of this sample code for an identical CDR3. CDR3 in amino acids: CASSISGVGFGNTIYF. The CDR3 coding sequence is TGTGCCAGTAGTATCTCTGGAGTTGGGTTTGGAAACACCATATATTTT. The rearrangement links TRBV19 to TRBJ1-3; D call uncertain. Trimming removed 3 bases from V and 3 bases from J, with 15 bases in between. The CDR3 sequence is 16 residues long. CDR1 and CDR2 from the germline V gene are LNHDA and SQIVND (reference sequence).

The rearrangement joins TRBV6-6 to TRBJ2-5, with D perhaps matching TRBD2 (6 bases). CDR3 size: 14 residues. Trimming took off 8 bases at V and 5 bases at J, with 18 bases between the two ends. Germline V gene lookup returns CDR1 MNHNY and CDR2 SVGAGI (reference sequence). The CDR3 region has the DNA TGTGCCAGCGGCCTGGAGCGGGCGGGGGAGACCCAGTACTTC. Amino acids: CASGLERAGETQYF.

The chain uses TRBV6-6 and TRBJ2-2, with D maybe TRBD2 (5 bases). With 4 bases removed from V and 4 bases from J, the gap between germline ends came to 13 bases. The CDR3 consists of 15 residues. CDR1 is MNHNY and CDR2 is SVGAGI in the germline V gene (reference sequence). The CDR3 coding sequence is TGTGCCAGCAGTTTCAGGCCTCGGGGCACCGGGGAGCTGTTTTTT. This sequence encodes CASSFRPRGTGELFF.

This chain connects TRBV19 to TRBJ2-7; tentative D call: TRBD2 (6 bases). V lost 5 bases, J lost 4 bases, and 27 bases lay in between. This CDR3 contains 18 residues. The V gene's germline CDR1 is LNHDA and CDR2 SQIVND (reference sequence). CDR3 loop: CASSPPLGVGRGVYEQYF. The CDR3 nucleotides are TGTGCCAGTAGTCCGCCTTTGGGAGTCGGGCGGGGTGTGTACGAGCAGTACTTC.

V is TRBV2 and J is TRBJ2-1, with no clear D. Trimming removed 6 bases from V and 4 bases from J, with 19 bases in between. Germline assignment: CDR1 SNHLY and CDR2 FYNNEI. CDR3 length: 16 amino acids. The CDR3, as DNA: TGTGCCAGCAGCCCGGCCGGTGCCCCAGGATACAATGAGCAGTTCTTC. Translation: CASSPAGAPGYNEQFF.

The chain recombines TRBV6-4 with TRBJ2-7, with D unclear. From germline, CDR1 is MRHNA and CDR2 SNTAGT. V was cut by 6 bases and J by 3 bases, with 24 bases left in between. This CDR3 region has 17 residues. The CDR3 bases are TGTGCCAGCAGCGCTCGATGTTCTTGGCAGACAAGCTACGAGCAGTACTTC. It encodes CASSARCSWQTSYEQYF.

In this sample, this clone turned up a few times. The chain uses TRBV11-1 and TRBJ2-1; 10 bases are shared with TRBD2. Losses at the gene ends were 5 bases for V and 10 bases for J; bases not matched to a gene: 17. CDR1 SGHAT and CDR2 FQDESV come from the germline V gene (reference sequence). The CDR3 extends over 17 amino acids. Here the CDR3 reads CASSPPSGTSVEYEQFF. CDR3 in DNA: TGTGCCAGCAGCCCACCCTCCGGGACTAGCGTCGAGTACGAGCAGTTCTTC.

Note on this clone: The junction shows a germline mismatch at one end, possibly a read error. This chain joins TRBV7-9 and TRBJ1-2; D not resolved. This CDR3 is 12 amino acids long. Germline lookup yields CDR1 SEHNR and CDR2 FQNEAQ (reference sequence). The DNA of the CDR3 is TGTTCCAGCAGCTTAGAGTGGGAGGGCTACACCTTC. It codes for CSSSLEWEGYTF.

The chain uses TRBV2 and TRBJ1-2; D not certain. Between the trimmed V and J ends, which lost 6 bases and 6 bases, there was a span of 17 bases. The CDR3 spans 14 residues. Looked up from germline, CDR1 is SNHLY and CDR2 is FYNNEI. In DNA form, the CDR3 reads TGTGCCAGCAGACGGGGTCATTATTCCGATGGCTACACCTTC. Its translation: CASRRGHYSDGYTF.

This clone was picked up a small number of times. This rearrangement joins TRBV29-1 to TRBJ2-5, with 8 bases fitting TRBD1. Germline values: CDR1 SQVTM, CDR2 ANQGSEA. The CDR3 sequence is 13 residues long. V gave up 2 bases and J gave up 3 bases; unmatched junction bases: 2. This chain's CDR3 is CSVESGGKETQYF. The DNA for the CDR3 is TGCAGCGTTGAATCAGGGGGCAAAGAGACCCAGTACTTC.

The chain couples TRBV7-2 to TRBJ2-7; D is perhaps TRBD2 (6 bases). CDR1 and CDR2 (germline): SGHTA, FQGNSA. The CDR3 is 17 amino acids. The germline V and J ends were trimmed by 5 bases and 0 bases, with 20 bases remaining between them. Here the CDR3 DNA reads TGTGCCAGCAGCCCCAGGGTACGGGGGTTCCACTCCTACGAGCAGTACTTC. This encodes CASSPRVRGFHSYEQYF.